These T cell receptor beta chains were read from a single sample in a study of shared clonotypes between healthy human individuals. Assay: immunoSEQ multiplex PCR; the TCRdb copy retains only in-frame clones and omits some. The table includes some 1.1 million clones, 70% to 85% detected once. Sequenced input: memory CD4+ T cells from PBMCs. These receptors all stem from a man aged 18 to 30 in good health. Some clones in this sample may be carry-over from other donors' samples. The CDR3 runs from the conserved cysteine through the conserved F or W. The order of the fields is CDR3 protein, CDR3 DNA, J gene, D gene, V gene, CDR3 length, clone size. A D gene is named only where the DNA matches it firmly. The size entry is marked missing in some rows and otherwise reads once, few, many or a size class.

CDR3aa: CATSRAGGYYGYTF
CDR3nt: TGTGCCACCAGCAGAGCCGGAGGGTACTATGGCTACACCTTC
j_gene: TRBJ1-2
d_gene: .
v_gene: TRBV15
len: 14
abundance: .

CDR3aa: CASSPRGRLNGELFF
CDR3nt: TGTGCCAGCAGCCCAAGAGGCAGGCTGAACGGGGAGCTGTTTTTT
j_gene: TRBJ2-2
d_gene: .
v_gene: TRBV11-2
len: 15
abundance: .

CDR3aa: CASSGLAATNEQFF
CDR3nt: TGTGCCAGCAGTGGGCTAGCGGCGACCAATGAGCAGTTCTTC
j_gene: TRBJ2-1
d_gene: TRBD2
v_gene: TRBV2
len: 14
abundance: .

CDR3aa: CASSFKGELRSAFF
CDR3nt: TGTGCCAGCAGCTTCAAGGGAGAACTAAGGTCGGCTTTCTTT
j_gene: TRBJ1-1
d_gene: .
v_gene: TRBV7-2
len: 14
abundance: .

CDR3aa: CASSQQDYGYTF
CDR3nt: TGTGCCAGCTCCCAACAGGACTATGGCTACACCTTC
j_gene: TRBJ1-2
d_gene: .
v_gene: TRBV2
len: 12
abundance: .

CDR3aa: CASSLQGSDTQYF
CDR3nt: TGTGCCAGCAGCCTACAGGGATCAGATACGCAGTATTTT
j_gene: TRBJ2-3
d_gene: .
v_gene: TRBV28
len: 13
abundance: .

CDR3aa: CAWGRQGWNTEAFF
CDR3nt: TGTGCCTGGGGTCGACAGGGCTGGAACACTGAAGCTTTCTTT
j_gene: TRBJ1-1
d_gene: TRBD1
v_gene: TRBV30
len: 14
abundance: .

CDR3aa: CAISESLSSGTYEQYF
CDR3nt: TGTGCCATCAGTGAGTCGTTGTCTAGCGGGACTTACGAGCAGTACTTC
j_gene: TRBJ2-7
d_gene: TRBD2
v_gene: TRBV10-3
len: 16
abundance: .

CDR3aa: CASSLALSFGRRNYGYTF
CDR3nt: TGTGCCAGCAGCTTAGCGCTGAGTTTCGGCAGACGGAACTATGGCTACACCTTC
j_gene: TRBJ1-2
d_gene: .
v_gene: TRBV7-8
len: 18
abundance: .

CDR3aa: CASSPDPGDGYTF
CDR3nt: TGTGCCAGCTCACCTGACCCGGGCGATGGCTACACCTTC
j_gene: TRBJ1-2
d_gene: .
v_gene: TRBV18
len: 13
abundance: once

CDR3aa: CVRSSEGGQLFGNQPQHF
CDR3nt: TGTGTCAGAAGCTCCGAGGGTGGGCAGCTCTTTGGCAATCAGCCCCAGCATTTT
j_gene: TRBJ1-5
d_gene: .
v_gene: TRBV7-5
len: 18
abundance: .

CDR3aa: CASSLIQGNYGYTF
CDR3nt: TGTGCCAGCAGTTTAATTCAGGGTAACTATGGCTACACCTTC
j_gene: TRBJ1-2
d_gene: .
v_gene: TRBV28
len: 14
abundance: .

CDR3aa: CAWSVRLNQPQHF
CDR3nt: TGTGCCTGGAGTGTCCGACTTAATCAGCCCCAGCATTTT
j_gene: TRBJ1-5
d_gene: .
v_gene: TRBV30
len: 13
abundance: .

CDR3aa: CAWTGGDTQYF
CDR3nt: TGTGCCTGGACCGGCGGAGATACGCAGTATTTT
j_gene: TRBJ2-3
d_gene: .
v_gene: TRBV30
len: 11
abundance: .

CDR3aa: CAWSARGAENEKLFF
CDR3nt: TGTGCCTGGAGTGCCCGGGGGGCAGAGAATGAAAAACTGTTTTTT
j_gene: TRBJ1-4
d_gene: .
v_gene: TRBV30
len: 15
abundance: .

CDR3aa: CSLGGGYEQYF
CDR3nt: TGCAGTCTTGGGGGAGGCTACGAGCAGTACTTC
j_gene: TRBJ2-7
d_gene: .
v_gene: TRBV20-1
len: 11
abundance: .

CDR3aa: CASSRTGEAGNTIYF
CDR3nt: TGTGCCAGCAGTAGGACAGGGGAAGCTGGAAACACCATATATTTT
j_gene: TRBJ1-3
d_gene: TRBD1
v_gene: TRBV6-5
len: 15
abundance: .

CDR3aa: CASSEGALAYNEQFF
CDR3nt: TGTGCCAGCAGTGAAGGGGCCCTTGCATACAATGAGCAGTTCTTC
j_gene: TRBJ2-1
d_gene: .
v_gene: TRBV2
len: 15
abundance: .

CDR3aa: CASSLAAPRSEAFF
CDR3nt: TGTGCCAGCAGTTTGGCGGCCCCCCGGTCTGAAGCTTTCTTT
j_gene: TRBJ1-1
d_gene: .
v_gene: TRBV28
len: 14
abundance: .

CDR3aa: CASSVGLAAYNEQFF
CDR3nt: TGTGCCAGCAGCGTCGGACTAGCGGCCTACAATGAGCAGTTCTTC
j_gene: TRBJ2-1
d_gene: TRBD2
v_gene: TRBV9
len: 15
abundance: once

CDR3aa: CAWNLAGAYNEQFF
CDR3nt: TGTGCCTGGAATCTAGCGGGGGCCTACAATGAGCAGTTCTTC
j_gene: TRBJ2-1
d_gene: TRBD2
v_gene: TRBV30
len: 14
abundance: .

CDR3aa: CASSLVSNQETQYF
CDR3nt: TGTGCCAGCAGTTTAGTTTCCAACCAAGAGACCCAGTACTTC
j_gene: TRBJ2-5
d_gene: .
v_gene: TRBV28
len: 14
abundance: .

CDR3aa: CAISESKATLGYEQYF
CDR3nt: TGTGCCATCAGTGAGTCGAAAGCGACCCTAGGCTACGAGCAGTACTTC
j_gene: TRBJ2-7
d_gene: .
v_gene: TRBV10-3
len: 16
abundance: .

CDR3aa: CASSNPSGSLYEQYF
CDR3nt: TGTGCCAGCAGCAACCCTTCTGGCAGCCTCTACGAGCAGTACTTC
j_gene: TRBJ2-7
d_gene: .
v_gene: TRBV2
len: 15
abundance: .

CDR3aa: CASSLGTGGPGELFF
CDR3nt: TGCGCCAGCAGCTTGGGGACAGGGGGCCCCGGGGAGCTGTTTTTT
j_gene: TRBJ2-2
d_gene: TRBD1
v_gene: TRBV5-1
len: 15
abundance: .